The 5 T cell receptor beta chains presented below share a single source sample, sequenced in a study of cytotoxic CD8 clonotypes in ibrutinib-treated CLL. The assay was immunoSEQ multiplex PCR, and TCRdb's table has in-frame clones only and misses some. The repertoire holds approximately 12,000 clones, about 62% seen once, with approximately 24% in the top ten. This specimen was PBMCs, taken before ibrutinib treatment. These TCRs come from a human donor with chronic lymphocytic leukemia.

The V and J genes are TRBV27 and TRBJ2-7; D is possibly TRBD1 (6 bases). Germline V gene data show CDR1 as MNHEY and CDR2 as SMNVEV (reference sequence). The CDR3 has 15 residues. With 6 bases removed from V and 2 bases from J, the gap between germline ends came to 17 bases. The CDR3 DNA reads TGTGCCAGCAGCTCGAACAGGGTAGCACCCTACGAGCAGTACTTC. It translates to CASSSNRVAPYEQYF.

The rearrangement links TRBV7-8 to TRBJ1-1; D remains ambiguous. CDR1 SGHVS and CDR2 FQNEAQ come from the germline V gene. This CDR3 contains 14 residues. V gave up 5 bases and J gave up 4 bases, with 14 bases separating them. CDR3: CASSPRSRVTEAFF. The CDR3 coding sequence is TGTGCCAGCAGCCCCCGCTCACGGGTCACTGAAGCTTTCTTT. The full variable domain, completed using reference TRBV7-8 and TRBJ1-1, is GAGVSQSPRYKVAKRGQDVALRCDPISGHVSLFWYQQALGQGPEFLTYFQNEAQLDKSGLPSDRFFAERPEGSVSTLKIQRTQQEDSAVYLCASSPRSRVTEAFFGQGTRLTVV.

The chain employs TRBV4-1 and TRBJ1-1; D gene unclear. The germline CDR1 and CDR2 sequences are MGHRA and YSYEKL. This CDR3 is 15 amino acids long. The V end was cut by 1 base, the J end by 0 bases, with 9 bases between. The CDR3 sequence is CASSQGQHMNTEAFF. The CDR3 DNA follows: TGCGCCAGCAGCCAAGGCCAGCACATGAACACTGAAGCTTTCTTT.

This chain joins TRBV28 and TRBJ2-5; 10 bases match TRBD2. This CDR3 is built from 19 residues. The J segment lost 1 base and the V segment lost 3 bases, leaving 14 bases of the junction unmatched. CDR1 and CDR2 (germline): MDHEN, SYDVKM. CDR3 region: CASSFGGRTSGVIQETQYF. The CDR3 bases are TGTGCCAGCAGTTTCGGAGGGAGAACTAGCGGGGTGATCCAAGAGACCCAGTACTTC.

The genes are TRBV28 and TRBJ1-5, with a weak D call TRBD1 (6 bases). Trimming removed 2 bases from V and 7 bases from J, with 18 bases in between. The CDR3 loop spans 16 amino acids. Looked up from germline, CDR1 is MDHEN and CDR2 is SYDVKM. The CDR3: CASSLRVGGLRQPQHF. The DNA for the CDR3 is TGTGCCAGCAGTTTAAGGGTAGGGGGGTTAAGGCAGCCCCAGCATTTT.